The clone carrying this TCR beta chain was seen just once. Its antigen is undetermined. This table comes from immunoSEQ multiplex PCR, and its TCRdb copy is limited to in-frame clones, with some not included. The table has 15,000 or so clones, 81% seen once. This sample stems from a study of immune cell composition in non-small cell lung cancer. Study-level findings and limits: Tumour TCR-beta clonality showed no significant link to smoking pack-years. Squamous carcinomas (75%) more often had tumour-associated clones >0.5% than adenocarcinomas (around 35%). Dominant in vivo tumour-associated clones were not shown to share tumour-reactive sequences. Lung adenocarcinomas had lower top 10 clone scores and clonality than squamous tumours.

The specimen sequenced was lung tumor tissue. The sequence came from a human donor with non-small cell lung cancer.

CDR3 amino acids: CASSLGLQREQFF. CDR3 sequence (DNA): TGTGCCAGCAGTCTGGGACTCCAGCGGGAGCAGTTCTTC. The rearrangement joins TRBV28 to TRBJ2-1; D may be TRBD2 (6 bases). The CDR3 runs 13 residues. Germline V gene sequence: CDR1 MDHEN, CDR2 SYDVKM. Trimming stripped 5 bases from V and 10 bases from J, with 15 bases between.